The next 2 T cell receptor beta chains were all read from a single sample in a study of cytomegalovirus exposure and HLA in healthy donors. In the PCR, 60 Vbeta and 13 Jbeta primers were used. Data came from immunoSEQ multiplex PCR; TCRdb stores just in-frame clones and leaves some out. This table holds a few hundred thousand clones, around 79% found once. Sequenced material: PBMCs. The receptors come from a girl aged 2 to 10 in good health and CMV-seronegative.

The chain couples TRBV11-2 to TRBJ2-5; perhaps TRBD1 as D (6 bases). Germline values: CDR1 SGHAT, CDR2 FQNNGV. There are 13 residues in the CDR3. Trimming shortened V by 5 bases and J by 12 bases, and 19 bases separated the two germline ends. CDR3 nucleotides: TGTGCCAGCAGCCCTTCCGGGACCCCAGGGGAGTACTTC. This gives the protein CASSPSGTPGEYF.

The V call is TRBV19, the J call TRBJ1-6; D not certain. Trimming removed 10 bases from V and 7 bases from J, with 14 bases in between. Germline V lookup: CDR1 LNHDA, CDR2 SQIVND (reference sequence). This CDR3 spans 13 amino acids. In DNA, the CDR3 is TGTGCCACCTCCAGTGGACTAAATTCACCCCTCCACTTT. Residues: CATSSGLNSPLHF. The variable domain in full, completed from reference TRBV19 and TRBJ1-6, reads DGGITQSPKYLFRKEGQNVTLSCEQNLNHDAMYWYRQDPGQGLRLIYYSQIVNDFQKGDIAEGYSVSREKKESFPLTVTSAQKNPTAFYLCATSSGLNSPLHFGNGTRLTVT.